This T cell receptor beta chain was found in a study of monozygotic twins with inflammatory bowel disease. Study-level findings and limits: Healthy co-twins had higher TCRbeta inverse Simpson diversity than their IBD twins.

The CDR3 has 15 residues. Germline V lookup: CDR1 SGDLS, CDR2 YYNGEE. With the 5' RACE reads reprocessed, TCRdb shows one record per CDR3 protein and no DNA. The sample totals under 200,000 distinct CDR3 sequences. Note on this clonotype: Its antigen is currently unknown.

No sorting of T cells preceded isolation of total RNA from whole blood. What was sequenced was blood. V usage is TRBV9 and J usage is TRBJ1-6; as DNA is missing, the TRBD1 call by TCRdb cannot be tested. This TCR was recovered from a human donor with ulcerative colitis or Crohn's disease, or a healthy co-twin of an affected twin (not recorded which). The CDR3 protein is CASSVTGGDNSPLHF.